This TCR beta chain stems from a study of beta chain features in type 1 diabetes. About the study: Healthy donors and patients showed comparable age, gender and cell yields. Study observations and caveats: Sequencing the cDNA could make cells with high TCR expression show up more than they should. Patients with Type 1 diabetes showed moderately but significantly shorter TCRB CDR3s in all four CD4+ subsets.

CD45RO/CCR7/CD25/CD127/CD95/CD27 sorting isolated CD4+ naive, central memory, regulatory and stem cell-like memory cells. Purity of each sorted population was above 98%. The germline gives CDR1 DFQATT, CDR2 SNEGSKA (reference sequence). V lost 0 bases and J 8 bases, leaving 7 bases between the germline ends. The CDR3 has 11 amino acids. The sample holds a few counts of this clone. Its matching antigen is unknown. The investigators reverse transcribed all of the isolated RNA, so they sequenced expressed TCRB transcripts. Using immunoSEQ multiplex PCR, the repertoire was profiled, and TCRdb retains in-frame clones only, with some absent. The table has about 700,000 clones, roughly 13% seen once.

The sequence came from a man between 18 and 35 years old with type 1 diabetes. The specimen sequenced was naive CD4+ T cells from blood. The rearrangement uses TRBV20-1 and TRBJ1-2; no clear D gene. CDR3: CSARDPAGYTF. The CDR3 region has the DNA TGCAGTGCTAGAGACCCTGCCGGCTACACCTTC.